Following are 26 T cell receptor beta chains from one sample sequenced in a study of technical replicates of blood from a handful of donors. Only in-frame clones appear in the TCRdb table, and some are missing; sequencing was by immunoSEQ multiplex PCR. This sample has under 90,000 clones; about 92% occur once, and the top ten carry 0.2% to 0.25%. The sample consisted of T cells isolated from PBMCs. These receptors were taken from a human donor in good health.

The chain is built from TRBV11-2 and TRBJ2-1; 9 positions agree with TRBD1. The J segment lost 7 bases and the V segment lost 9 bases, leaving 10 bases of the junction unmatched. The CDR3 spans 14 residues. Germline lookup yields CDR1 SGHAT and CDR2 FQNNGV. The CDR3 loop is CASSGTGLRNEQFF. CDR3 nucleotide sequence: TGTGCCAGTTCCGGGACAGGGCTTAGGAATGAGCAGTTCTTC.

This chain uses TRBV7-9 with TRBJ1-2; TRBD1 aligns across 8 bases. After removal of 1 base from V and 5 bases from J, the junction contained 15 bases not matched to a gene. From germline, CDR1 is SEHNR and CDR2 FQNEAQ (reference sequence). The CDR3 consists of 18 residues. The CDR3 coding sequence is TGTGCCAGCAGCTTAGGTGGGGCTGTGAACAGGGGGGATTATGGCTACACCTTC. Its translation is CASSLGGAVNRGDYGYTF.

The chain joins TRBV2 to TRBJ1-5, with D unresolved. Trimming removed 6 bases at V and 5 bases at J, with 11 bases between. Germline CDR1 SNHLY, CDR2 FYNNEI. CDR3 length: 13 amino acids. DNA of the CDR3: TGTGCCAGCAGGATCAGTGGCCATCAGCCCCAGCATTTT. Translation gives CASRISGHQPQHF.

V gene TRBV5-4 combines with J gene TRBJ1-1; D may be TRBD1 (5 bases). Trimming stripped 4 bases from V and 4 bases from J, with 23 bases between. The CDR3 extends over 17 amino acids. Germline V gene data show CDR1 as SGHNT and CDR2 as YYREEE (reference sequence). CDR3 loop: CASSGLGGGLVGTEAFF. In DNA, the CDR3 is TGTGCCAGCAGCGGCCTCGGGGGGGGGTTGGTGGGCACTGAAGCTTTCTTT.

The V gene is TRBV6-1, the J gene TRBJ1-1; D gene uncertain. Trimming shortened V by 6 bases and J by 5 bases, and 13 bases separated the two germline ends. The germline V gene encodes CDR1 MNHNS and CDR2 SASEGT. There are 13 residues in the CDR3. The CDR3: CASRRSFWTEAFF. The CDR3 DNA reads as TGTGCCAGCAGACGGTCATTCTGGACTGAAGCTTTCTTT.

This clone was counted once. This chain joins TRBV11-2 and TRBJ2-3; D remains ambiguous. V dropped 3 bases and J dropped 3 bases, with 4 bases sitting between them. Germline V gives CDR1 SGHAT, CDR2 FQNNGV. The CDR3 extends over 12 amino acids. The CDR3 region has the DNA TGTGCCAGCAGCTTGTCGACAGATACGCAGTATTTT. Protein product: CASSLSTDTQYF.

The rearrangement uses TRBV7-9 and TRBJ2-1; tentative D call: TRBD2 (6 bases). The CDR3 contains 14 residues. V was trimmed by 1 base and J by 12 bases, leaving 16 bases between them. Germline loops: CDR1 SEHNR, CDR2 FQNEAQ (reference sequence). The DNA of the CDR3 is TGTGCCAGCAGCTTAGGGTTAGTTACGGAGGGGCAGTTCTTC. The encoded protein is CASSLGLVTEGQFF.

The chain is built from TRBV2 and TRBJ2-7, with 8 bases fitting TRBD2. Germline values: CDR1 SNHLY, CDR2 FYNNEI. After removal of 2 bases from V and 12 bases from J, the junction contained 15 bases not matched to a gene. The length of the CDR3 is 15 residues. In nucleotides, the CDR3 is TGTGCCAGCAGTGAACTTAGCGGGAAAGTAGTCCGGGCGTACTTC. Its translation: CASSELSGKVVRAYF.

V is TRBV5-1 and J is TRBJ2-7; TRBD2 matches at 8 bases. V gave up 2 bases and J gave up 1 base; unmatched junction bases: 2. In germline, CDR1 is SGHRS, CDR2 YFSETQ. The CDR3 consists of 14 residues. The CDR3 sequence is CASSLGTRSYEQYF. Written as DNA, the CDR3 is TGCGCCAGCAGCTTAGGGACTAGATCCTACGAGCAGTACTTC.

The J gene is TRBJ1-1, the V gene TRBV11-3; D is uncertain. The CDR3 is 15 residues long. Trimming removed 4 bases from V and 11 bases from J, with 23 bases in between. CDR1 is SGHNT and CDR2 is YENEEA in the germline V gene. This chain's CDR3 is CASSSSLRSADWAFF. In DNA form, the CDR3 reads TGTGCCAGCAGCTCCTCGTTGCGCAGCGCCGATTGGGCTTTCTTT.

In DNA, the CDR3 is TGTGCCAGCAGTAACAAACGGAGGGAGTTGGATGAGCAGTTCTTC. Its translation is CASSNKRRELDEQFF. The gene calls are TRBV2 and TRBJ2-1; D possibly corresponds to TRBD2 (6 bases). The germline V gene has CDR1 SNHLY and CDR2 FYNNEI. V was trimmed by 5 bases and J by 8 bases, leaving 19 bases between them. The CDR3 has 15 amino acids.

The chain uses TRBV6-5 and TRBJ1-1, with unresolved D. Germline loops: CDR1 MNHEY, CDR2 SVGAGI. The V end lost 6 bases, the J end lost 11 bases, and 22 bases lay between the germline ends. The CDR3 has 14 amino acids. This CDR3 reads CASRPPGRLQGAFF. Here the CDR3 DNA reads TGTGCCAGCAGGCCACCAGGCAGGCTCCAAGGTGCTTTCTTT.

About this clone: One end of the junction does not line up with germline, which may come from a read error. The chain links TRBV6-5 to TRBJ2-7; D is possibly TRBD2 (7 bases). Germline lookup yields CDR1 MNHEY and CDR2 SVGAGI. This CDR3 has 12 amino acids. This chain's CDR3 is CASSFRGGLPAF. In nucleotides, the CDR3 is TGTGCCAGCAGTTTTAGGGGGGGCCTCCCGGCCTTC.

In nucleotides, the CDR3 is TGTGCCAGCAGCTCGAGAGGGAGCTACGAGCAGTACTTC. This encodes CASSSRGSYEQYF. This chain uses TRBV7-9 with TRBJ2-7; D perhaps matches TRBD2 (5 bases). Between the trimmed V and J ends, which lost 4 bases and 3 bases, there was a span of 10 bases. This CDR3 comprises 13 residues. Germline assignment: CDR1 SEHNR and CDR2 FQNEAQ (reference sequence). Looking up the rest from reference TRBV7-9 and TRBJ2-7 gives the full variable domain: DTGVSQNPRHKITKRGQNVTFRCDPISEHNRLYWYRQTLGQGPEFLTYFQNEAQLEKSRLLSDRFSAERPKGSFSTLEIQRTEQGDSAMYLCASSSRGSYEQYFGPGTRLTVT.

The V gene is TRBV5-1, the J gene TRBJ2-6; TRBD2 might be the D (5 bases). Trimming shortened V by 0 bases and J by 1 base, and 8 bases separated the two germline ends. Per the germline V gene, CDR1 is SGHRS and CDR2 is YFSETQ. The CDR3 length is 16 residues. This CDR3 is CASSLGRGSGANVLTF. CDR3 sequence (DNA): TGCGCCAGCAGCTTGGGACGGGGATCTGGGGCCAACGTCCTGACTTTC.

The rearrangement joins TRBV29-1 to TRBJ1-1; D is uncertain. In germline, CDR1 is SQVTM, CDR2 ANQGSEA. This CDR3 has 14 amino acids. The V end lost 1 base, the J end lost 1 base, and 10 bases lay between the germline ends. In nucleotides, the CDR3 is TGCAGCGTTGAAGGGCTAGGAACGAACACTGAAGCTTTCTTT. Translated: CSVEGLGTNTEAFF.

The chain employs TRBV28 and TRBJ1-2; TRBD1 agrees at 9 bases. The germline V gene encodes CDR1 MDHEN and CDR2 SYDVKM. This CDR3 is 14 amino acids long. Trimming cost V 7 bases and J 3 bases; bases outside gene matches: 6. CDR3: CASTIQGADYGYTF. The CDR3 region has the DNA TGTGCCAGCACCATACAGGGGGCTGACTATGGCTACACCTTC.

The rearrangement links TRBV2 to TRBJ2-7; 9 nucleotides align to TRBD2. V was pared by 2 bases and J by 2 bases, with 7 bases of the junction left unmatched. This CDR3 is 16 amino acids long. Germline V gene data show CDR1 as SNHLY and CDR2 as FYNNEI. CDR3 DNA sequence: TGTGCCAGCAGTGAAATGAAAGGACTAGCGCCCTACGAGCAGTACTTC. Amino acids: CASSEMKGLAPYEQYF.

The CDR3 sequence: CASSKRTDYTGELFF. The CDR3 DNA reads as TGTGCCAGCAGCAAACGGACAGACTACACCGGGGAGCTGTTTTTT. The chain joins TRBV14 to TRBJ2-2; tentatively, D is TRBD1 (6 bases). The ends were cut back, 5 bases at V and 3 bases at J, with 13 bases in the middle. Germline values: CDR1 SGHDN, CDR2 FVKESK. This CDR3 contains 15 residues.

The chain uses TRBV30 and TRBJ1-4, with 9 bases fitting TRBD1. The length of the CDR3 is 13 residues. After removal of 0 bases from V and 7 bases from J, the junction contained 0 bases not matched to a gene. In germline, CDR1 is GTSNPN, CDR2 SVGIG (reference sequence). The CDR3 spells CAWSVQGAEKLFF. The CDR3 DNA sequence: TGTGCCTGGAGTGTACAGGGGGCTGAAAAACTGTTTTTT.

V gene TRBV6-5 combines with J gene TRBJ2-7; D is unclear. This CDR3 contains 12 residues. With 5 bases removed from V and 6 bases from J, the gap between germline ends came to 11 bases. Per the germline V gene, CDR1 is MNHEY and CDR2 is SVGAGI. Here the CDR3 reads CASSPPGSEQYF. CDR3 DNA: TGTGCCAGCAGTCCACCGGGTTCCGAGCAGTACTTC.

The CDR3 coding sequence is TGTGCCAGCAGTCCGGGCTCAAGGGGGGAGCAGTACTTC. Translation: CASSPGSRGEQYF. J is TRBJ2-7 and V is TRBV27, with a tentative D call TRBD1 (6 bases). Trimming pared 5 bases from V and 7 bases from J, leaving 15 bases between. The CDR3 contains 13 residues. Germline assignment: CDR1 MNHEY and CDR2 SMNVEV (reference sequence).

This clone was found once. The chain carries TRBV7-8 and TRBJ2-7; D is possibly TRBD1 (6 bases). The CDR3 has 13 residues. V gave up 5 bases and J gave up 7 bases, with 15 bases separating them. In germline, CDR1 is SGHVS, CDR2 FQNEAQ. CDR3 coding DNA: TGTGCCAGCAGCCCCCGGGACAACGGGGAGCAGTACTTC. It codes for CASSPRDNGEQYF. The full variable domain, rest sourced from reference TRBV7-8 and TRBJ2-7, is GAGVSQSPRYKVAKRGQDVALRCDPISGHVSLFWYQQALGQGPEFLTYFQNEAQLDKSGLPSDRFFAERPEGSVSTLKIQRTQQEDSAVYLCASSPRDNGEQYFGPGTRLTVT.

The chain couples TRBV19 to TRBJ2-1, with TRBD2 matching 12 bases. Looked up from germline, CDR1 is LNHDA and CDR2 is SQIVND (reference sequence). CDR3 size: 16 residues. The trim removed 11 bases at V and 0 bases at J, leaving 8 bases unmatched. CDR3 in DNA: TGTGCCGCACCCGGGACTAGCGGGTACTCCTACAATGAGCAGTTCTTC. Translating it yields CAAPGTSGYSYNEQFF. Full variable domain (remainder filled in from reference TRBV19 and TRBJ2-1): DGGITQSPKYLFRKEGQNVTLSCEQNLNHDAMYWYRQDPGQGLRLIYYSQIVNDFQKGDIAEGYSVSREKKESFPLTVTSAQKNPTAFYLCAAPGTSGYSYNEQFFGPGTRLTVL.

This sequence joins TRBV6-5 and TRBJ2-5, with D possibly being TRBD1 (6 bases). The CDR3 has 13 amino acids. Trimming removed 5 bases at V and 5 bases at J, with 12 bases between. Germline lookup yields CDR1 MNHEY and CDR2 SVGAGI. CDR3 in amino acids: CASSNLQGETQYF. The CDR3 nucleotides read TGTGCCAGCAGTAACCTTCAGGGGGAGACCCAGTACTTC.

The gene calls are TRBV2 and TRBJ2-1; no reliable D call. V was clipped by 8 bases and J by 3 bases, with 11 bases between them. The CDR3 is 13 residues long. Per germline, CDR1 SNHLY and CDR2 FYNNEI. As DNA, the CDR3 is TGTGCCAGCTTCCGATCGGGCTACAATGAGCAGTTCTTC. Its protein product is CASFRSGYNEQFF.